This TCR beta chain derives from a study of blood T cell repertoires in COVID-19. Study summary: T cells, B-cell-depleted T cells, or PBMCs provided the cDNA or gDNA that served as material.

The V and J ends lost 2 bases and 5 bases respectively, with 10 bases between them. Germline CDR1 and CDR2: SGDLS and YYNGEE. The CDR3 runs 13 residues. As originally analysed: Estimates of nucleated cell counts were drawn from the amplification of reference gene primers. TCRdb keeps only in-frame clones here, not all; method: immunoSEQ multiplex PCR. The D gene and trimming were derived from the DNA, and the V and J assignments and clone size from that table. Of some 270,000 clones listed, 70% to 90% were seen once; the top ten hold 0.87%. Patients of the Seattle cohort, enrolled during active infection, were followed longitudinally.

What was sequenced was peripheral blood. This rearrangement joins TRBV9 to TRBJ1-1; D remains unclear. The receptor comes from a human donor with COVID-19, enrolled during active disease. The donor label of this sample is uncertain. CDR3 DNA: TGTGCCAGCAGCGTCCAGGTAGAAACTGAAGCTTTCTTT. Its protein is CASSVQVETEAFF.